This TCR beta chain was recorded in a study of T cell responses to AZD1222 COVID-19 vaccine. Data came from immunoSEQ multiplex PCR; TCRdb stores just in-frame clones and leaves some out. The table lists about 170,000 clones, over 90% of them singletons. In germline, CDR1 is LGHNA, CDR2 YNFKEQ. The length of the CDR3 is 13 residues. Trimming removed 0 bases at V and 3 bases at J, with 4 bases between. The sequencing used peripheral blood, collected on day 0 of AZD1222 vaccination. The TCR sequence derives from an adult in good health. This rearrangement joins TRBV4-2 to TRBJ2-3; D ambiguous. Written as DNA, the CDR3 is TGTGCCAGCAGCCAAGATCGGACAGATACGCAGTATTTT. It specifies CASSQDRTDTQYF.